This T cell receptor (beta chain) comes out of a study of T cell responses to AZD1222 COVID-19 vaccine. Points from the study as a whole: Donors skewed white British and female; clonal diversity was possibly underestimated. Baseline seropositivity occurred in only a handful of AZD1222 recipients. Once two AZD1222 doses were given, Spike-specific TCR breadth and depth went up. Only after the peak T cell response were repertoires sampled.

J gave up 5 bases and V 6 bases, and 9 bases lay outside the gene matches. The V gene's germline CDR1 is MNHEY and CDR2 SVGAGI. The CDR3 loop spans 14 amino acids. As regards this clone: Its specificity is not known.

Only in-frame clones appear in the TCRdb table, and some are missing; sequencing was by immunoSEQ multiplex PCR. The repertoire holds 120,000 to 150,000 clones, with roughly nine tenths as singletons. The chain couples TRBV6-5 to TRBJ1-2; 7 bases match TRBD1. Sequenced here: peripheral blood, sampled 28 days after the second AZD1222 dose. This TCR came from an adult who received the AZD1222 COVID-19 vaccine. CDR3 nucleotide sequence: TGTGCCAGCAGATACACGGACAGGATGTATGGCTACACCTTC. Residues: CASRYTDRMYGYTF.